This T cell receptor beta chain was obtained from a study of blood T cell repertoires in COVID-19. The J segment lost 3 bases and the V segment lost 1 base, leaving 11 bases of the junction unmatched. This CDR3 comprises 20 residues. Germline loops: CDR1 KGHDR, CDR2 SFDVKD. This clone occurred once. Some clones are missing from TCRdb's copy, which holds only in-frame ones; the method was immunoSEQ multiplex PCR. The repertoire holds some 130,000 clones, with more than 90% as singletons. Sample: peripheral blood. The receptor was derived from a man in his fifties or sixties with COVID-19, enrolled during active disease. The rearrangement links TRBV24-1 to TRBJ1-4; 12 bases align to TRBD1. In DNA form, the CDR3 reads TGTGCCACCAGTGATTTAACCGGGACAGGGGGCATACGCCCTAATGAAAAACTGTTTTTT. Translating gives CATSDLTGTGGIRPNEKLFF.